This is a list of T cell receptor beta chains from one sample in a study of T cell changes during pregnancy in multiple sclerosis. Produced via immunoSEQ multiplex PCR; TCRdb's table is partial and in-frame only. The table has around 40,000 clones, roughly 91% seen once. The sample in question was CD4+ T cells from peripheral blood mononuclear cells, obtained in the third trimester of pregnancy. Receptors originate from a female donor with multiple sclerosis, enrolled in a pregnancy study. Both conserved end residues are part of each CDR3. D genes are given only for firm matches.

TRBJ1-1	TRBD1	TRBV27	CASSPYLSGTANTEAFF
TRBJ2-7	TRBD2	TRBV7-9	CASTPGTGLAGNYEQYF
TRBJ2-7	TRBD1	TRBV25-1	CASSNTYRGGYEQYF
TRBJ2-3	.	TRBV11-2	CASSLGGGTDTQYF
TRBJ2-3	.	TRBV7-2	CASSLYGRDTQFF
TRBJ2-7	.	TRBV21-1	CASRGWEKDDRKGESYEQYF
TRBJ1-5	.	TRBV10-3	CAISESGVQPQHF
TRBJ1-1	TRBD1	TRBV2	CASSVSDRATEAFF
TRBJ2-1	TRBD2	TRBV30	CAWSVAAGGDNEQFF
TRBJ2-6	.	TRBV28	CASSFSFRAVLTF
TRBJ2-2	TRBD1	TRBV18	CASSPRTGGNTGELFF
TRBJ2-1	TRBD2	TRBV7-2	CASSLTGGGGLDEQFF
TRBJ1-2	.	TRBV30	CAWSGRVYGYTF
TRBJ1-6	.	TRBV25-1	CASSAYSYSPLHF
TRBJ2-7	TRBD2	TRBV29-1	CSALGGTGGGRRYEQYF
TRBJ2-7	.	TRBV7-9	CASSFGAGFSNEQYF
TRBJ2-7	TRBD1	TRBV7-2	CASSSGQGKYEQYF
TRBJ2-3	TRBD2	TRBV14	CASSQRVRGRGSTDTQYF
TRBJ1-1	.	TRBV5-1	CASSPRGTEAFF
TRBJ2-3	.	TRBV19	CASSPEAGNTQYF
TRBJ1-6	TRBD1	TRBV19	CASSPGGASSPLHF
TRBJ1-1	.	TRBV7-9	CASRRDRGGLEELNTEAFF
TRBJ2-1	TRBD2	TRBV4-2	CASSQVASGGGSYNEQFF
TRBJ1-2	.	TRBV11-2	CASSSTAGTRRDYGYTF
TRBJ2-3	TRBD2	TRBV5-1	CASSSSGGATDTQYF
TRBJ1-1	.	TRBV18	CASSSTDPEAFF
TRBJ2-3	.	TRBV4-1	CASKMPGTDTQYF